This TCR beta chain was sequenced for a study of human T cells and chemical hapten exposure. MiXCR, run by TCRdb on the RACE reads, gives a single entry per CDR3 protein. The sample records about 340,000 distinct CDR3 sequences, under 9% being singletons. Described time point: patch test 1, 2 weeks after DPC sensitization. Treatment defined: therapeutic diphenylcyclopropenone sensitization with weekly scalp DPC. The sequence was collected from a woman under 30 with alopecia areata. Some clones in this sample may be carry-over from other donors' samples. The sample was whole blood, taken in connection with sensitization to the hapten diphenylcyclopropenone (DPC).

The CDR3: CASSPRAPLGFQETQYF. Written as DNA, the CDR3 is TGCGCCAGCAGCCCACGGGCTCCCCTGGGGTTCCAAGAGACCCAGTACTTC. The V and J genes are TRBV5-1 and TRBJ2-5, with D unresolved. The V end was cut by 4 bases, the J end by 1 base, with 20 bases between. The CDR3 covers 17 residues. Germline CDR1 reads SGHRS; CDR2 reads YFSETQ.